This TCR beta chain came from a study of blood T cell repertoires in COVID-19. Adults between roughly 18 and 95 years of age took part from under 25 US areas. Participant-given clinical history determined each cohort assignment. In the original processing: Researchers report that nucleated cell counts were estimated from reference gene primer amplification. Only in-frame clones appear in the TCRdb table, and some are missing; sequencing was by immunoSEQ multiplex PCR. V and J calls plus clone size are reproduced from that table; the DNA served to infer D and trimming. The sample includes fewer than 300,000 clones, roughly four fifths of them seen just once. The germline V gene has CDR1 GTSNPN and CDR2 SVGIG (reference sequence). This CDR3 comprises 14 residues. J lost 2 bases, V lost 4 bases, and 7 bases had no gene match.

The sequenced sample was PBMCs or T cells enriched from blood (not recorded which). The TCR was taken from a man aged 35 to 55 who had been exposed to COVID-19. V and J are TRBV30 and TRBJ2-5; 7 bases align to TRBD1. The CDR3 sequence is CAWKKTGTQETQYF. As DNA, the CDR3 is TGTGCCTGGAAGAAGACAGGGACGCAAGAGACCCAGTACTTC. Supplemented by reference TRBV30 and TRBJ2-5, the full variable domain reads SQTIHQWPATLVQPVGSPLSLECTVEGTSNPNLYWYRQAAGRGLQLLFYSVGIGQISSEVPQNLSASRPQDRQFILSSKKLLLSDSGFYLCAWKKTGTQETQYFGPGTRLLVL.